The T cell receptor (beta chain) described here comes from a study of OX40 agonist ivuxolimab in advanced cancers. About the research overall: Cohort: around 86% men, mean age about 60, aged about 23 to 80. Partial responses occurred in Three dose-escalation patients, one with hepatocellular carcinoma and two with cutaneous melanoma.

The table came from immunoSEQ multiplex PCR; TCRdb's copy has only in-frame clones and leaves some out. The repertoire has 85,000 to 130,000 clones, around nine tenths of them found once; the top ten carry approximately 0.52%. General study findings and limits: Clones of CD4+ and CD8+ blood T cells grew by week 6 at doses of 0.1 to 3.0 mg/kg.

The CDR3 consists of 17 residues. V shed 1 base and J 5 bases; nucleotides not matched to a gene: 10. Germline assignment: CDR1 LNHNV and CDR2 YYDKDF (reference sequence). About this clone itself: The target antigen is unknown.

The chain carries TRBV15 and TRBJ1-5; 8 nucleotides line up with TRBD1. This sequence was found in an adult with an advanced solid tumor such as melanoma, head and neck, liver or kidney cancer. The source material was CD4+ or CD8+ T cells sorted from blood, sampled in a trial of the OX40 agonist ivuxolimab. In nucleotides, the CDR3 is TGTGCCACCAGCAGAGCCGGGACAGGCCCTTTCGATCAGCCCCAGCATTTT. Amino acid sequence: CATSRAGTGPFDQPQHF.